The present entry profiles one T cell receptor beta chain with its context. The same CDR3 arises from other DNA sequences in this sample as well. TCRdb keeps only in-frame clones here, not all; method: immunoSEQ multiplex PCR. The sample includes 2 million to 3 million clones, 90% to 95% of them seen just once. The sample originates from a study of shared clonotypes between healthy human individuals. The material sequenced was naive CD4+ T cells from PBMCs. Subset meaning: CD45RA+ positively selected. This TCR derives from a man aged 18 to 35 in good health. Some clones in this sample may be carry-over from other donors' samples.

The CDR3 DNA reads TGTGCCAGCAGCCCCGACAGGGGAGGTCAGCCCCAGCATTTT. Translation gives CASSPDRGGQPQHF. The rearrangement joins TRBV6-5 to TRBJ1-5; 8 positions agree with TRBD1. The CDR3 has 14 residues. V was pared by 6 bases and J by 6 bases, with 7 bases of the junction left unmatched. The germline V gene encodes CDR1 MNHEY and CDR2 SVGAGI.